This is a list of T cell receptor beta chains from one sample in a study of CXCR3-negative and CXCR3-positive naive CD8 T cells. From the 5' RACE reads, TCRdb lists one entry per CDR3 protein and no DNA. Its listing shows 46,000 or so distinct CDR3 sequences. The sample taken for sequencing was naive CXCR3- CD8+ T cells from blood. The receptor source for this set is a human donor in good health. Some clones in this sample may be carry-over from other donors' samples. The CDR3 runs from the conserved cysteine through the conserved F or W. A clone size is listed for some rows: how often the clone was seen (once, few, many), or a class if it is expanded.

j_call: TRBJ1-5; cdr3_length: 14; v_call: TRBV7-2; clone_size: .; cdr3_aa: CASSLLSGNQPQHF
j_call: TRBJ2-1; cdr3_length: 11; v_call: TRBV29-1; clone_size: .; cdr3_aa: CSVDLPNEQFF
j_call: TRBJ2-1; cdr3_length: 17; v_call: TRBV28; clone_size: .; cdr3_aa: CASSYPSKRSSYNEQFF
j_call: TRBJ2-2; cdr3_length: 16; v_call: TRBV29-1; clone_size: .; cdr3_aa: CSASLAGGPRTGELFF
j_call: TRBJ2-7; cdr3_length: 17; v_call: TRBV7-6; clone_size: .; cdr3_aa: CASSLDPGLAGDYEQYF
j_call: TRBJ2-3; cdr3_length: 15; v_call: TRBV5-1; clone_size: .; cdr3_aa: CASSFTVTGPDTQYF
j_call: TRBJ1-6; cdr3_length: 12; v_call: TRBV15; clone_size: .; cdr3_aa: CATSAGLSPLHF
j_call: TRBJ2-2; cdr3_length: 14; v_call: TRBV13; clone_size: .; cdr3_aa: CARSPMTGPGELFF
j_call: TRBJ2-7; cdr3_length: 14; v_call: TRBV5-6; clone_size: medium-sized; cdr3_aa: CASSLDGASYEQYF
j_call: TRBJ2-7; cdr3_length: 12; v_call: TRBV5-6; clone_size: .; cdr3_aa: CASSLDNYEQYF
j_call: TRBJ2-3; cdr3_length: 13; v_call: TRBV28; clone_size: .; cdr3_aa: CATQTGDTDTQYF
j_call: TRBJ2-1; cdr3_length: 14; v_call: TRBV29-1; clone_size: .; cdr3_aa: CSVVMREGRNEQFF
j_call: TRBJ2-1; cdr3_length: 19; v_call: TRBV19; clone_size: .; cdr3_aa: CASSIGILAGDLRYNEQFF
j_call: TRBJ1-5; cdr3_length: 15; v_call: TRBV14; clone_size: .; cdr3_aa: CASSQAGQGVQPQHF
j_call: TRBJ2-7; cdr3_length: 14; v_call: TRBV28; clone_size: .; cdr3_aa: CASSLSSGGYEQYF
j_call: TRBJ2-3; cdr3_length: 16; v_call: TRBV14; clone_size: .; cdr3_aa: CASSLPLAGGADTQYF
j_call: TRBJ1-1; cdr3_length: 14; v_call: TRBV7-2; clone_size: .; cdr3_aa: CASSPRIFPTEAFF
j_call: TRBJ2-1; cdr3_length: 14; v_call: TRBV6-4; clone_size: .; cdr3_aa: CASSAGESYNEQFF
j_call: TRBJ2-1; cdr3_length: 16; v_call: TRBV7-2; clone_size: .; cdr3_aa: CASSLAFLAGANEQFF
j_call: TRBJ2-7; cdr3_length: 14; v_call: TRBV5-4; clone_size: .; cdr3_aa: CASSLVGEDYEQYF
j_call: TRBJ2-1; cdr3_length: 15; v_call: TRBV29-1; clone_size: .; cdr3_aa: CSVESQGRIYNEQFF
j_call: TRBJ1-5; cdr3_length: 17; v_call: TRBV28; clone_size: .; cdr3_aa: CASSPTGETDSNQPQHF
j_call: TRBJ2-7; cdr3_length: 14; v_call: TRBV5-1; clone_size: .; cdr3_aa: CASSLSGGAYEQYF
j_call: TRBJ2-2; cdr3_length: 17; v_call: TRBV3-1; clone_size: .; cdr3_aa: CASSHSTVLGNTGELFF
j_call: TRBJ2-7; cdr3_length: 15; v_call: TRBV10-3; clone_size: .; cdr3_aa: CAISESGQGSYEQYF
j_call: TRBJ1-5; cdr3_length: 12; v_call: TRBV4-1; clone_size: .; cdr3_aa: CASGHRGQPQHF
j_call: TRBJ2-7; cdr3_length: 14; v_call: TRBV11-2; clone_size: .; cdr3_aa: CASSFGQGLYEQYF
j_call: TRBJ2-5; cdr3_length: 12; v_call: TRBV7-9; clone_size: .; cdr3_aa: CASSLEEETQYF
j_call: TRBJ2-1; cdr3_length: 16; v_call: TRBV6-2/TRBV6-3; clone_size: .; cdr3_aa: CASSYGDGTPYDEQFF
j_call: TRBJ1-1; cdr3_length: 12; v_call: TRBV7-8; clone_size: .; cdr3_aa: CASSDAAYEAFF
j_call: TRBJ1-3; cdr3_length: 14; v_call: TRBV14; clone_size: .; cdr3_aa: CASRGSGVANTIYF
j_call: TRBJ2-5; cdr3_length: 14; v_call: TRBV28; clone_size: .; cdr3_aa: CASSSWDLRGDQYF
j_call: TRBJ2-7; cdr3_length: 12; v_call: TRBV28; clone_size: .; cdr3_aa: CASSSVSGEQYF